This TCR beta chain was obtained from a study of blood T cell repertoires in COVID-19. Overall study: Some COVID-19 samples were acute and others convalescent; all came from the United States, Italy and Spain.

In the original analysis: The assay estimated nucleated cells by amplifying reference gene primers. The data were produced by immunoSEQ multiplex PCR, yet TCRdb's version contains in-frame clones alone and is incomplete. The DNA was the basis for D and trimming; V, J and clone size are from that table. The sample consists of more than 55,000 clones, over 65% of them appearing once. This TCR was sampled from a man aged 80 or over with active or convalescent COVID-19. Sequenced sample: peripheral blood.

This CDR3 is CASSQDFGTSYGYTF. In DNA, the CDR3 is TGCGCCAGCAGCCAAGATTTCGGGACAAGCTATGGCTACACCTTC. The V and J genes are TRBV4-3 and TRBJ1-2, with D tentatively TRBD1 (6 bases). The CDR3 runs 15 residues. Germline-derived CDR1 and CDR2 are LGHNA and YSLEER. With 0 bases removed from V and 4 bases from J, the gap between germline ends came to 12 bases.